Listed below are T cell receptor beta chains from one sample, sequenced in a study of TIL therapy for anti-PD-1-resistant metastatic lung cancer. Libraries were prepared by immunoSEQ multiplex PCR; TCRdb keeps only in-frame clonotypes and omits some of them. The sample yields some 10,000 clones, around 56% seen once. This specimen was tumor tissue, taken at baseline. These receptor sequences come from a person between 30 and 80 years old with non-small cell lung cancer. Both conserved end residues are part of each CDR3. D genes are given only for firm matches. Not all rows give a size; the values are once, few, many and, for expanded clones, a class.

j_call | d_call | v_call | clone_size | cdr3_nt | cdr3_aa
TRBJ1-5 | NA | TRBV6-5 | NA | TGTGCCAGCAGTTACTCGGGGAGGGTGGATCAGCCCCAGCATTTT | CASSYSGRVDQPQHF
TRBJ2-7 | NA | TRBV9 | few | TGTGCCAGCAGCGCGACGACGGGGCACGAGCAGTACTTC | CASSATTGHEQYF
TRBJ1-5 | NA | TRBV6-6 | NA | TGTGCCAGCGGACTCTCCAGGGTGTCTGGCAATCAGCCCCAGCATTTT | CASGLSRVSGNQPQHF
TRBJ1-3 | NA | TRBV7-9 | NA | TGTGCCAGCAGCTATACACCCTCCCCTGGAAACACCATATATTTT | CASSYTPSPGNTIYF
TRBJ1-5 | TRBD1 | TRBV4-1 | NA | TGCGCCAGCAGCCAAGATCCGTGGGACAGGGGTGGCAATCAGCCCCAGCATTTT | CASSQDPWDRGGNQPQHF
TRBJ1-1 | NA | TRBV2 | medium-sized | TGTGCCAGCAGTGGACAGGCGTTTTCATCGATGAACACTGAAGCTTTCTTT | CASSGQAFSSMNTEAFF
TRBJ2-3 | NA | TRBV1 | once | TGCACCAGCAGCCAAGAGTCGGGGGGGGTGAGCACAGATACGCAGTATTTT | CTSSQESGGVSTDTQYF
TRBJ1-4 | NA | TRBV5-1 | large | TGCGCCAGTCCCCGGGGAGAAAAACTGTTTTTT | CASPRGEKLFF
TRBJ2-3 | NA | TRBV6-5 | NA | TGTGCCAGCAGTCGAGTTTTAGCCACAGATACGCAGTATTTT | CASSRVLATDTQYF
TRBJ2-1 | NA | TRBV29-1 | NA | TGCAGCACCTCATTGACCTCGACAGGCTGGAATGAGCAGTTCTTC | CSTSLTSTGWNEQFF
TRBJ2-7 | NA | TRBV5-6 | NA | TGTGCCAGCAGCTTCAGGGGCAGGATGTACGAGCAGTACTTC | CASSFRGRMYEQYF
TRBJ1-1 | NA | TRBV11-2 | once | TGTGCCAGCAGCTTAGCCCTACAGGCCATGCGAAACACTGAAGCTTTCTTT | CASSLALQAMRNTEAFF
TRBJ2-7 | TRBD2 | TRBV5-1 | few | TGCGCCAGCAGCCCTACCGGGACTAGCGTATCCTACGAGCAGTACTTC | CASSPTGTSVSYEQYF
TRBJ2-1 | NA | TRBV5-1 | NA | TGCGCCAGCAGCTTGGACGCTCAAGCGCAGTTCTTC | CASSLDAQAQFF
TRBJ2-2 | TRBD1 | TRBV30 | NA | TGTGCCTGGAGTCCGGACAGGGATCCCGGGGAGCTGTTTTTT | CAWSPDRDPGELFF
TRBJ2-3 | NA | TRBV15 | NA | TGTGCCACCAGCTTTCCAGCGAGGCCAGATACGCAGTATTTT | CATSFPARPDTQYF
TRBJ1-3 | NA | TRBV7-8 | NA | TGTGCCAGCAGCTTAGGGGACTCTGGAAACACCATATATTTT | CASSLGDSGNTIYF
TRBJ2-3 | NA | TRBV2 | NA | TGTGCCAGCAGTGTTTTGTTGTCCGAGGCAGATACGCAGTATTTT | CASSVLLSEADTQYF
TRBJ1-6 | NA | TRBV6-1 | NA | TGTGCCAGCAGTGCAGGGCCATATAATTCACCCCTCCACTTT | CASSAGPYNSPLHF
TRBJ2-7 | NA | TRBV29-1 | NA | TGCAGCGTAGAGGACAACCTTTTGCAGTACTTC | CSVEDNLLQYF
TRBJ1-6 | TRBD1 | TRBV19 | NA | TGTGCCAGTAGCATAGGGGGCAAAGGCAATTCACCCCTCCACTTT | CASSIGGKGNSPLHF
TRBJ2-2 | TRBD2 | TRBV7-8 | NA | TGTGCCAGCAGCCCGGGACTAGCGGGGGGGCCGTACACCGGGGAGCTGTTTTTT | CASSPGLAGGPYTGELFF
TRBJ1-1 | NA | TRBV5-1 | NA | TGCGCCAGCAGCCGACGGGGGGAAACTGAAGCTTTCTTT | CASSRRGETEAFF
TRBJ1-2 | NA | TRBV11-2 | few | TGTGCCAGCAGCCCCACAGGTTCCTATGGCTACACCTTC | CASSPTGSYGYTF
TRBJ1-1 | NA | TRBV6-1 | NA | TGTGCCAGCAGTGAATCCGAGCTCAGGGTGGAGACCACTGAAGCTTTCTTT | CASSESELRVETTEAFF
TRBJ2-7 | TRBD1 | TRBV2 | NA | TGTGCCAGCAGTAGACCGGGACAGGGGAGTTACGAGCAGTACTTC | CASSRPGQGSYEQYF
TRBJ2-7 | NA | TRBV6-5 | medium-sized | TGTGCCAGCAGTTACGTCCAGGGTAGGGGCTACGAGCAGTACTTC | CASSYVQGRGYEQYF
TRBJ2-7 | TRBD2 | TRBV11-2 | NA | TGTGCCAGCAGCTTAGCCGGCGGGAGAATAGGCTACGAGCAGTACTTC | CASSLAGGRIGYEQYF
TRBJ1-2 | NA | TRBV20-1 | few | TGCAGTGCTCTAGCCGAGGTGAGCTACACCTTC | CSALAEVSYTF
TRBJ2-1 | NA | TRBV5-1 | once | TGCGCCAGCAGACCAGGGGACAACAATGAGCAGTTCTTC | CASRPGDNNEQFF
TRBJ2-2 | NA | TRBV1 | NA | TGCACCAGCAGACCTCGAGAGGCGGGTCCCGGGGAGCTGTTTTTT | CTSRPREAGPGELFF
TRBJ2-5 | NA | TRBV18 | NA | TGTGCCAGCTCCCTTTTGGAGGGCCAAGAGACCCAGTACTTC | CASSLLEGQETQYF
TRBJ2-7 | NA | TRBV2 | NA | TGTGCCAGCAGTGACTTCGGAGATGCCTCCTACGAGCAGTACTTC | CASSDFGDASYEQYF
TRBJ2-2 | NA | TRBV5-6 | NA | TGTGCCAGCAGCTTGGGACCTCAGGGGACCGGGGAGCTGTTTTTT | CASSLGPQGTGELFF
TRBJ1-2 | TRBD1 | TRBV28 | medium-sized | TGTGCCAGCAGTTCGGACAGGGGGTTTGGCTACACCTTC | CASSSDRGFGYTF
TRBJ2-1 | NA | TRBV2 | NA | TGTGCCAGCAGTGAGCAGGACCCCTCCTACAATGAGCAGTTCTTC | CASSEQDPSYNEQFF
TRBJ1-1 | NA | TRBV7-9 | few | TGTGCCAGCAGCGGAGGGACCTTTGAAGCTTTCTTT | CASSGGTFEAFF
TRBJ1-2 | NA | TRBV23-1 | medium-sized | TGCGCCAGCAGCCGGGACAACTATGGCTACACCTTC | CASSRDNYGYTF
TRBJ2-7 | TRBD1 | TRBV5-6 | NA | TGTGCCAGCAGCCCTTTACCCGGGACAGCTAACTCCTACGAGCAGTACTTC | CASSPLPGTANSYEQYF
TRBJ2-3 | NA | TRBV15 | NA | TGTGCCACCAGCAGAGGGGACTTCGTTAGCACAGATACGCAGTATTTT | CATSRGDFVSTDTQYF
TRBJ2-2 | NA | TRBV7-3 | NA | TGTGCCAGCAAGGAAGGGCCGACCGGGGAGCTGTTTTTT | CASKEGPTGELFF
TRBJ1-6 | NA | TRBV5-1 | NA | TGCGCCAGCAGCTTGGCCCCACAGACAGCTAATTCACCCCTCCACTTT | CASSLAPQTANSPLHF
TRBJ2-7 | TRBD1 | TRBV11-1 | few | TGTGCCAGCAGCTCGCCTCCTACGGGACAGGGTGACTACGAGCAGTACTTC | CASSSPPTGQGDYEQYF
TRBJ1-1 | NA | TRBV9 | few | TGTGCCAGCAGCGAGAGAGGGGGAGGGAACACTGAAGCTTTCTTT | CASSERGGGNTEAFF
TRBJ2-2 | NA | TRBV5-4 | NA | TGTGCCAGCAGCCTAGCACAGACGAACACCGGGGAGCTGTTTTTT | CASSLAQTNTGELFF
TRBJ2-1 | TRBD2 | TRBV6-5 | NA | TGTGCCAGCAGTTTTGGACTAGCGGGAGCCTACAATGAGCAGTTCTTC | CASSFGLAGAYNEQFF
TRBJ2-1 | NA | TRBV27 | NA | TGTGCCAGCAGTTTCGGGGTCGGGGAGCAGTTCTTC | CASSFGVGEQFF
TRBJ2-2 | TRBD1 | TRBV19 | once | TGTGCCATGGGGACAGGGAGCACCGGGGAGCTGTTTTTT | CAMGTGSTGELFF
TRBJ2-2 | NA | TRBV6-5 | NA | TGTGCCAGCAGGGGCAATTCGAACACCGGGGAGCTGTTTTTT | CASRGNSNTGELFF
TRBJ2-5 | NA | TRBV6-1 | NA | TGTGCCAGCGGCGCAGAGACCCAGTACTTC | CASGAETQYF
TRBJ2-3 | NA | TRBV30 | NA | TGTGCCTGCCGACCTGCGGAAGGGGGAACGCAGTATTTT | CACRPAEGGTQYF
TRBJ1-2 | NA | TRBV28 | NA | TGTGCCAGCAGCCACCCCCGACAAGGTGGCTACACCTTC | CASSHPRQGGYTF
TRBJ2-7 | NA | TRBV5-1 | NA | TGCGCCAGCAGCCCCCGGACAGTTAACTCCTACGAGCAGTACTTC | CASSPRTVNSYEQYF
TRBJ1-4 | NA | TRBV7-9 | few | TGTGCCAGCAGCTTAGCTGGGACGTCTAATGAAAAACTGTTTTTT | CASSLAGTSNEKLFF
TRBJ1-2 | NA | TRBV5-6 | NA | TGTGCCAGCAGCTTGGACCGTCGGGGGATATACTATGGCTACACCTTC | CASSLDRRGIYYGYTF
TRBJ2-6 | NA | TRBV7-9 | NA | TGTGCCAGCAGCTCGGACACCTCTGGGGCCAACGTCCTGACTTTC | CASSSDTSGANVLTF
TRBJ1-1 | NA | TRBV5-1 | NA | TGCGCCAGCAGCTGGGCGACAGCAAACACTGAAGCTTTCTTT | CASSWATANTEAFF